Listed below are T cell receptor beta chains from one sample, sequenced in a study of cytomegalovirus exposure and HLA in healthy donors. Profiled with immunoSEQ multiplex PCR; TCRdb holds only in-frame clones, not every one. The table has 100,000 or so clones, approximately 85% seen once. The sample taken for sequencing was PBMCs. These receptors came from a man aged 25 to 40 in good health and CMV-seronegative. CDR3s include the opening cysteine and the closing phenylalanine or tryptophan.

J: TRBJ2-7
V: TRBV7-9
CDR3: CASSPAAQTGYEQYF

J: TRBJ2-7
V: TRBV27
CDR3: CASSPRGNAIEQYF

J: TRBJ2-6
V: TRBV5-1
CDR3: CASSARDRGGGANVLTF

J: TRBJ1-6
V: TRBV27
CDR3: CASSLAGTGVFPLHF

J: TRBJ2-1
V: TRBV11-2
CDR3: CASSSRATSGGASYNEQFF

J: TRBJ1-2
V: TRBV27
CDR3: CASSLSPEINYGYTF

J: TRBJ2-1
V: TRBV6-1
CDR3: CASRWGQGVYNEQFF

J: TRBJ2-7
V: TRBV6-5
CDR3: CASSQSRGVTREQYF

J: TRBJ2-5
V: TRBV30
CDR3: CAWTRQGARETQYF

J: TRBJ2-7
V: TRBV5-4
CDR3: CASSLEAGGPVEQYF

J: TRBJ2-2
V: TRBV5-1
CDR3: CASSRTSGRADTGELFF

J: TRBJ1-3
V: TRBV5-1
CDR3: CASSPRDGASGNTIYF

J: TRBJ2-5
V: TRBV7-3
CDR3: CASSTDRGETQYF

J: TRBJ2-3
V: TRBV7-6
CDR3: CASSLIGDRLTDTQYF

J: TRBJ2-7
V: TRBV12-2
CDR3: CASRLSGLASYLGHEQYF

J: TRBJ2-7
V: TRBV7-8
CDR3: CASSPDRLSAHEQYF

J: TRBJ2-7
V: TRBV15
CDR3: CATSRVQGTYEQYF

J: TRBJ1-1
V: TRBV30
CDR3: CAWSRKGGFTQAFF

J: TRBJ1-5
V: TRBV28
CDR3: CASSLRGYAGNQPQHF

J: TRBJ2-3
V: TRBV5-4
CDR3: CASSTSGGAGDTQYF

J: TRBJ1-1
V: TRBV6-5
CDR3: CASSYSGQTEAFF

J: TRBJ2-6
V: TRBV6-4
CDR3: CASNPEASSSGANVLTF

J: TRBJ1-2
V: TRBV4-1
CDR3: CASSQVGDLGGYTF

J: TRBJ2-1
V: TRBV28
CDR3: CASSLLGLAVYNEQFF

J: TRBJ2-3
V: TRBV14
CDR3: CASSQVGRGRTDTQYF

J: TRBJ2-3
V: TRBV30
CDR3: CAWATGGTDTQYF

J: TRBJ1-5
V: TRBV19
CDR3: CASSPWPTVSNQPQHF

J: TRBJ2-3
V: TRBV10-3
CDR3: CAISESGDNTQYF

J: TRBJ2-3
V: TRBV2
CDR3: CASRTGTSGVVEDTQYF

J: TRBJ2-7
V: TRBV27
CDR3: CASSFNMGLAGPEQYF

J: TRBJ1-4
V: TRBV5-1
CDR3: CASRLGVRTNEKLFF

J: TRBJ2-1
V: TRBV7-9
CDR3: CASGRGNEQFF

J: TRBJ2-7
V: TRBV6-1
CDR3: CASSDQAIPLSYEQYF

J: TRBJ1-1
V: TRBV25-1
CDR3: CASSAPRSGSEAFF

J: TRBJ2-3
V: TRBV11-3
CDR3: CASSLGTSGSMQYF

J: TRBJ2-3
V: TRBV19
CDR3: CASNKLGTDTQYF

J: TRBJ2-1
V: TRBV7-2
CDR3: CASSPFPSGLVHEQFF

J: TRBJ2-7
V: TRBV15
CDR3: CATSRHREYEQYF

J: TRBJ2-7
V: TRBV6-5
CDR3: CASSRDSYSYEQYF

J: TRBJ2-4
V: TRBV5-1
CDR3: CASSLARVPLGTKNIQYF

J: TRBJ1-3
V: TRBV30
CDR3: CARGQPGNTIYF

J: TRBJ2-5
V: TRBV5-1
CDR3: CASSFTVQETQYF

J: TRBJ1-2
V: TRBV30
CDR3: CAWSVTIQGANGYTF

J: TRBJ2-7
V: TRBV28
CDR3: CASNLPGFYEQYF

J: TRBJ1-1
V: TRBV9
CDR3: CASGRDRGLDTEAFF

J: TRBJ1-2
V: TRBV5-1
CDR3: CASSLGSGLEYGYTF

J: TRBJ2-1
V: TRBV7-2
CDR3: CASSPDYSGYNEQFF

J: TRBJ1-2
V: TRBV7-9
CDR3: CASRPGDYGYTF

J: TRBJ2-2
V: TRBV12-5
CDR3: CASGAGAGGELFF

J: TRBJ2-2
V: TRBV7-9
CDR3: CASSLPSTGDVGELFF

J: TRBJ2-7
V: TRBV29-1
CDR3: CSVRTGNYEQYF

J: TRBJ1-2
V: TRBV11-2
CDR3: CASSTQGAFGYTF

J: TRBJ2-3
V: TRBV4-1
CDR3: CASSQGGVTGETQYF

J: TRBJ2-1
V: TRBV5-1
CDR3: CASSAGLAAYNEQFF